This TCR beta chain was obtained from a study of T-cell reconstitution after alpha-beta-depleted transplantation in children. This CDR3 has 11 amino acids. The germline CDR1 and CDR2 sequences are SGHRS and YFSETQ. Trimming cost V 4 bases and J 10 bases, with 11 bases left between them. Using unique molecular identifiers, the investigators prepared the TCRbeta library. TCRdb re-analysed the PCR reads in MiXCR, keeping a single row per CDR3 protein. Of 75,000 to 100,000 distinct CDR3 sequences in the sample, more than 7% were seen once. This clonotype was observed many times. V usage is TRBV5-1 and J usage is TRBJ1-1; D is undetermined. The TCR originated in a human donor who donated a stem cell graft to a child with congenital amegakaryocytic thrombocytopenia. The material was PBMCs from the stem cell graft donor, obtained from the stem cell graft. CDR3 in amino acids: CASSGQSGAFF. Here the CDR3 DNA reads TGCGCCAGCAGCGGGCAATCGGGAGCTTTCTTT.